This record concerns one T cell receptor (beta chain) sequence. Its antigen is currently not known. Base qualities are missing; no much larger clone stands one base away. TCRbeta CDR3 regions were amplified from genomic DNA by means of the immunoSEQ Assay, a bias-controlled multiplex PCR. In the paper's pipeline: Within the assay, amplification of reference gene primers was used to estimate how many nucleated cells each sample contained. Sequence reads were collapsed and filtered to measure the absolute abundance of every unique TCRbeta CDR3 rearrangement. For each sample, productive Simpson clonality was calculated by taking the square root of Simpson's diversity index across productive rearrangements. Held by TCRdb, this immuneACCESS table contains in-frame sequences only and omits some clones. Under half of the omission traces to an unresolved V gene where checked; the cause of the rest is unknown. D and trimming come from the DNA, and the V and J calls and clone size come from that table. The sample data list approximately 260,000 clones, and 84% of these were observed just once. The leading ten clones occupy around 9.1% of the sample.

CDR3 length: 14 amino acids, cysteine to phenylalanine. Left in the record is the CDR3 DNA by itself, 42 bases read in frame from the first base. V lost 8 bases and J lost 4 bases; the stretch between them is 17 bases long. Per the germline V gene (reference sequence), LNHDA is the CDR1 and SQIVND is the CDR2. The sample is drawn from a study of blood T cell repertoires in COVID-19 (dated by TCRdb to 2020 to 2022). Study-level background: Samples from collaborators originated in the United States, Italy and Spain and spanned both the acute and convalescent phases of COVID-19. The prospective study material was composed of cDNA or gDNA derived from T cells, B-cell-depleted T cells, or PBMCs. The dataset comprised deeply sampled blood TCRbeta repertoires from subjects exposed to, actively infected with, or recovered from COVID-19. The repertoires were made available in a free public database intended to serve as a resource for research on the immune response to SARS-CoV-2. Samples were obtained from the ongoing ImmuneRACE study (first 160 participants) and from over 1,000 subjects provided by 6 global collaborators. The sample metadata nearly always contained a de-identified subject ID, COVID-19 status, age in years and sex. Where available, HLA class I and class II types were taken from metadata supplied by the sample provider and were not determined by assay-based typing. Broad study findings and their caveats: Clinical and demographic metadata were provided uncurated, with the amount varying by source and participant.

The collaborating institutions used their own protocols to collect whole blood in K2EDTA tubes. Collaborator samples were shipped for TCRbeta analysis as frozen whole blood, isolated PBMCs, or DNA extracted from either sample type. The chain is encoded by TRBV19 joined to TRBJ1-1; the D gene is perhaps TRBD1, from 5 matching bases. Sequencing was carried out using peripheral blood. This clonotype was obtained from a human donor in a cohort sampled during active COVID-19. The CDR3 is CASRPGGTGTEAFF. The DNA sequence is TGTGCCAGTCGCCCGGGGGGGACGGGCACTGAAGCTTTCTTT.